This paragraph covers one TCR beta chain sequence. What it recognizes is unknown. The sample comes from a study of shared clonotypes between healthy human individuals. Findings of the study overall: Non-shared clonotypes displayed generation probabilities falling below those of clonotypes present in all four donors. Sequencing depth was a factor that was expected to affect clonotype sharing among donors.

Trimming took 4 bases from V and 3 from J, leaving 5 bases between them. The CDR3 is 11 residues long. Germline CDR1 is SGHKS and CDR2 is YYEKEE (reference sequence). 200 to 250 ng DNA, tens of thousands of T cell genomes, went into each sorted-subset replicate PCR. Produced via immunoSEQ multiplex PCR; TCRdb's table is partial and in-frame only. The sample holds over a million clones, about 75% seen once. This TCR was recovered from a man younger than 35 in good health. V gene TRBV5-5 combines with J gene TRBJ2-7; D remains ambiguous. Source material: memory CD4+ T cells sorted from blood. Stated subset: CD45RA-negative fraction. This CDR3 reads CASSLVYEQYF. In DNA form, the CDR3 reads TGTGCCAGCAGCCTAGTCTACGAGCAGTACTTC.